This T cell receptor beta chain comes out of a study of T cell changes during pregnancy in multiple sclerosis. Sequenced by immunoSEQ multiplex PCR; TCRdb stores in-frame clones only, minus some. The sample holds tens of thousands of clones, around 94% seen once. The sample here was peripheral blood, taken before pregnancy. This TCR was sampled from a female donor with multiple sclerosis, enrolled in a pregnancy study.

CDR3: CASSIQRGNTEAFF. CDR3 sequence (DNA): TGTGCCAGCAGCATCCAGCGGGGGAACACTGAAGCTTTCTTT. The V call is TRBV27, the J call TRBJ1-1; D not certain. The CDR3 loop spans 14 amino acids. CDR1 MNHEY and CDR2 SMNVEV come from the germline V gene (reference sequence). V lost 6 bases and J lost 1, with 12 bases in between.